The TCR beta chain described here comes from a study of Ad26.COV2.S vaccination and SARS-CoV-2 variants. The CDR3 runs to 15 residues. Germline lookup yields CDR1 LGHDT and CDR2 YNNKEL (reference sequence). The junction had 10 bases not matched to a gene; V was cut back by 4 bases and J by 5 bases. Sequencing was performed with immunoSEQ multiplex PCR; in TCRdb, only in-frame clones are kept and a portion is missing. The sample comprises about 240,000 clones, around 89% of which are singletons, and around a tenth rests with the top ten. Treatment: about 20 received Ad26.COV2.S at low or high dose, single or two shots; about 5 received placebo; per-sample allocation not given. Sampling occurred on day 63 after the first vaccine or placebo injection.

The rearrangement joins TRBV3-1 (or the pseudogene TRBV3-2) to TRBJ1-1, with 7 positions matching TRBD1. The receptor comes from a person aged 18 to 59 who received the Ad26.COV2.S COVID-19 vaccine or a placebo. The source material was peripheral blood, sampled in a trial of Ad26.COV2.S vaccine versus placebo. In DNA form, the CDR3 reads TGTGCCAGCAGCCGCATGACAGGGATGGGGACTGAAGCTTTCTTT. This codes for CASSRMTGMGTEAFF.